The rows below give T cell receptor beta chains drawn from one sample of a study of TIL therapy for anti-PD-1-resistant metastatic lung cancer. The data were produced by immunoSEQ multiplex PCR, yet TCRdb's version contains in-frame clones alone and is incomplete. The sample lists 55,000 to 65,000 clones, more than 60% seen once, with around 1.9% in the top ten. The specimen comprised blood, sampled at baseline. The receptor source for this set is a person between 30 and 80 years old with non-small cell lung cancer. The conserved cysteine and the conserved F or W are not part of the CDR3 here. Rows give clone size only sometimes, using once, few, many, or a class for an expanded clone.

CDR3aa,abundance,v_gene,j_gene
ASSFTSGQETQY,-,TRBV19,TRBJ2-5
AFSGQGNRETQY,-,TRBV5-8,TRBJ2-5
ASSLAPQPPFNEQF,-,TRBV7-9,TRBJ2-1
ASSQLGLAGYSGYNEQF,once,TRBV4-2,TRBJ2-1
ASSQDRGGHSGNTIY,-,TRBV4-3,TRBJ1-3
AWMFGETEAF,few,TRBV30,TRBJ1-1
ASSRGVERMNTEAF,-,TRBV4-3,TRBJ1-1
ASSRTRDRGVTGELF,-,TRBV7-2,TRBJ2-2
ASSVTYEQY,few,TRBV6-1,TRBJ2-7
ASKTGLSPLH,-,TRBV2,TRBJ1-6
ASSQYRGQSGYT,-,TRBV28,TRBJ1-2
ASGLEETQY,-,TRBV12-5,TRBJ2-5
ASSFNYEQY,-,TRBV28,TRBJ2-7
ASGGGSTDTQY,-,TRBV5-4,TRBJ2-3
ASSPRRDSGANVLT,few,TRBV7-8,TRBJ2-6
ASSLVKPGTVYGYT,-,TRBV7-9,TRBJ1-2
ASSPPSPYYEQY,-,TRBV18,TRBJ2-7
ASSLTASGGAQPQH,-,TRBV11-2,TRBJ1-5
ASRPGTAGDSPLH,-,TRBV7-9,TRBJ1-6
ASIDTSGNTEAF,few,TRBV2,TRBJ1-1
ASSFSGGNEQF,-,TRBV7-3,TRBJ2-1
ASSQRPYEQY,-,TRBV28,TRBJ2-7
ASSRQGADSPLH,many,TRBV2,TRBJ1-6
ASSLGEEELF,few,TRBV5-6,TRBJ1-4
ASSLSTGNYEKLF,once,TRBV4-1,TRBJ1-4
ASSVGMGAETQY,once,TRBV9,TRBJ2-5
ASSLAGGKQETQY,-,TRBV5-4,TRBJ2-5
ASRGQDNQPQH,-,TRBV19,TRBJ1-5
ASSSQLAGVGKTQY,-,TRBV7-6,TRBJ2-5
ASRLSQNYGYT,-,TRBV5-1,TRBJ1-2
ASTPGWGPTYEQY,-,TRBV6-6,TRBJ2-7
ASSSGNNEQF,-,TRBV18,TRBJ2-1
ASSSYQETQY,once,TRBV11-2,TRBJ2-5
ASQNGPLRDYEQY,-,TRBV7-2,TRBJ2-7
AISESKVGLWGYT,-,TRBV10-3,TRBJ1-2
ASSQGPGGYSNQPQH,-,TRBV11-2,TRBJ1-5
ASSQGQGDAETQY,once,TRBV4-2,TRBJ2-5
ASSKGGTSGNDGRLAQY,once,TRBV9,TRBJ2-3
ASSLDPNYGYT,-,TRBV5-6,TRBJ1-2
AIRGTRGNTIY,-,TRBV10-3,TRBJ1-3
ASRTPSDYGYT,few,TRBV6-6,TRBJ1-2
ASKGQGVSGYT,-,TRBV2,TRBJ1-2
ASSLSRGTYGYT,few,TRBV5-1,TRBJ1-2
ASGLVLGDVWTEAF,-,TRBV12-5,TRBJ1-1
ASGTGVEGNQPQH,-,TRBV9,TRBJ1-5
ASRKGNEQY,-,TRBV5-4,TRBJ2-7
ASILQRDQPQH,once,TRBV5-8,TRBJ1-5
ASSLINKGAYGYT,-,TRBV28,TRBJ1-2
ASSDGTLSYNEQF,-,TRBV6-4,TRBJ2-1
ASSGPGQRPKSNEKLF,-,TRBV21-1,TRBJ1-4
ASSPRLAGNNEQF,few,TRBV18,TRBJ2-1
ASSGTQDTEAF,-,TRBV18,TRBJ1-1
ASSRQGAVTDTQY,-,TRBV5-5,TRBJ2-3